The 14 T cell receptor beta chains in this list originate from one sample, sequenced in a study of monozygotic twins with inflammatory bowel disease. TCRdb reprocessed the 5' RACE reads and stores each CDR3 protein as one record, lacking DNA. Its table records about 380,000 distinct CDR3 sequences. The specimen was blood. These receptors all come from a human donor with ulcerative colitis or Crohn's disease, or a healthy co-twin of an affected twin (not recorded which).

The rearrangement uses TRBV27 and TRBJ2-1; TCRdb designates TRBD1, a call that cannot be tested without DNA. The CDR3 loop spans 14 amino acids. Germline V gives CDR1 MNHEY, CDR2 SMNVEV (reference sequence). Here the CDR3 reads CASSIQGTANEQFF.

The gene calls are TRBV4-2 and TRBJ2-3. The CDR3 runs to 11 residues. In germline, CDR1 is LGHNA, CDR2 YNFKEQ. This chain's CDR3 is CASSLANTQYF.

The chain carries TRBV30 and TRBJ1-5; the TRBD1 assignment by TCRdb is unverifiable without DNA. The CDR3 has 13 amino acids. The germline CDR1 and CDR2 sequences are GTSNPN and SVGIG (reference sequence). The CDR3 spells CAWGTGFGQPQHF.

This chain connects TRBV7-2 to TRBJ1-3. The CDR3 has 13 residues. In germline, CDR1 is SGHTA, CDR2 FQGNSA. This chain's CDR3 is CASSLGHGNTIYF.

The chain links TRBV27 to TRBJ2-1; TCRdb's D call, TRBD1, is unchecked because there is no DNA. CDR3 size: 14 residues. The germline V gene encodes CDR1 MNHEY and CDR2 SMNVEV (reference sequence). The CDR3: CASSPLTVYNEQFF.

The gene calls are TRBV5-6 and TRBJ2-7; TCRdb indicates TRBD1, and absent DNA this call remains unverified. The length of the CDR3 is 14 residues. Germline CDR1 SGHDT, CDR2 YYEEEE. CDR3: CASSFDRKVGEQYF. Combining the CDR3 with reference TRBV5-6 and TRBJ2-7 gives the whole variable domain DAGVTQSPTHLIKTRGQQVTLRCSPKSGHDTVSWYQQALGQGPQFIFQYYEEEERQRGNFPDRFSGHQFPNYSSELNVNALLLGDSALYLCASSFDRKVGEQYFGPGTRLTVT.

J is TRBJ2-1 and V is TRBV4-3; absent DNA, TCRdb's TRBD1 call cannot be checked. Germline CDR1 LGHNA, CDR2 YSLEER. The CDR3 loop spans 14 amino acids. CDR3 sequence: CASSQDGGGNEQFF.

The rearrangement joins TRBV7-9 to TRBJ2-1; without DNA, the TCRdb call of TRBD1 cannot be checked. This CDR3 contains 16 residues. Germline V lookup: CDR1 SEHNR, CDR2 FQNEAQ (reference sequence). CDR3 in amino acids: CASSLVGGTVYNEQFF.

The V gene is TRBV11-2, the J gene TRBJ2-3; TCRdb gives TRBD1 as the D gene, but with no DNA this cannot be confirmed. Germline V lookup: CDR1 SGHAT, CDR2 FQNNGV. The length of the CDR3 is 18 residues. The CDR3 loop is CASRRTGGAERLTDTQYF.

V gene TRBV7-2 combines with J gene TRBJ2-6. The germline V gene encodes CDR1 SGHTA and CDR2 FQGNSA. The CDR3 covers 17 residues. CDR3 region: CASSLAMNPSGANVLTF. The full variable domain, completed using reference TRBV7-2 and TRBJ2-6, is GAGVSQSPSNKVTEKGKDVELRCDPISGHTALYWYRQSLGQGLEFLIYFQGNSAPDKSGLPSDRFSAERTGGSVSTLTIQRTQQEDSAVYLCASSLAMNPSGANVLTFGAGSRLTVL.

The chain carries TRBV20-1 and TRBJ2-7. CDR3 size: 15 residues. CDR1 is DFQATT and CDR2 is SNEGSKA in the germline V gene (reference sequence). The CDR3 spells CSARDRRRGPYEQYF.

The chain has TRBV25-1 and TRBJ2-5. This CDR3 comprises 11 residues. Germline assignment: CDR1 MGHDK and CDR2 SYGVNS. CDR3 amino acids: CASSEGETQYF.

The chain has TRBV20-1 and TRBJ2-1; TCRdb indicates TRBD1, and absent DNA this call remains unverified. CDR1 DFQATT and CDR2 SNEGSKA come from the germline V gene (reference sequence). The CDR3 extends over 18 amino acids. The CDR3 loop is CSARRFGGGNPRNNEQFF.

The chain has TRBV3-1 and TRBJ2-1; the TCRdb D gene call, TRBD2, has no DNA to confirm it. The V gene's germline CDR1 is LGHDT and CDR2 YNNKEL (reference sequence). The CDR3 runs 21 residues. The CDR3 sequence: CASSQGYGGLAGGSSYNEQFF.